The 22 T cell receptor beta chains presented below share a single source sample, sequenced in a study of T cell responses to AZD1222 COVID-19 vaccine. Produced via immunoSEQ multiplex PCR; TCRdb's table is partial and in-frame only. The sample lists more than 85,000 clones, roughly 92% occurring once. The input for sequencing was peripheral blood, taken 28 days after the second AZD1222 dose. All receptors derive from an adult who received the AZD1222 COVID-19 vaccine.

This sequence joins TRBV5-1 and TRBJ1-4, with D possibly being TRBD1 (5 bases). Trimming pared 4 bases from V and 6 bases from J, leaving 13 bases between. This CDR3 spans 14 amino acids. Germline CDR1 SGHRS, CDR2 YFSETQ. Here the CDR3 reads CASSMGDRYEKLFF. CDR3 sequence (DNA): TGCGCCAGCAGCATGGGGGACCGGTATGAAAAACTGTTTTTT. Using reference TRBV5-1 and TRBJ1-4 for the parts outside the CDR3, the full variable domain is KAGVTQTPRYLIKTRGQQVTLSCSPISGHRSVSWYQQTPGQGLQFLFEYFSETQRNKGNFPGRFSGRQFSNSRSEMNVSTLELGDSALYLCASSMGDRYEKLFFGSGTQLSVL.

V and J are TRBV10-1 and TRBJ2-1; TRBD1 aligns across 10 bases. The CDR3 is made up of 15 amino acids. V shed 7 bases and J 3 bases; nucleotides not matched to a gene: 6. Germline V gene data show CDR1 as WNHNN and CDR2 as SYGVQD (reference sequence). CDR3 DNA: TGCGCCAGCATTTCCGGGACAGGGGACTACAATGAGCAGTTCTTC. Protein: CASISGTGDYNEQFF.

The V call is TRBV4-3, the J call TRBJ1-3, with D possibly being TRBD1 (5 bases). V lost 0 bases and J lost 0, with 9 bases in between. The germline CDR1 and CDR2 sequences are LGHNA and YSLEER. The CDR3 totals 16 residues. The CDR3 region is CASSQDGGGSGNTIYF. For the CDR3, the DNA is TGCGCCAGCAGCCAAGACGGCGGGGGCTCTGGAAACACCATATATTTT.

This chain connects TRBV10-3 to TRBJ2-7, with 12 nucleotides matching TRBD2. Trimming took 6 bases from V and 4 from J; bases not matched to a gene: 7. Germline loops: CDR1 ENHRY, CDR2 SYGVKD. The CDR3 contains 15 residues. The CDR3 sequence is CAIRGTTSGGYEQYF. The CDR3 DNA sequence: TGTGCCATCAGGGGGACGACTAGCGGGGGTTACGAGCAGTACTTC.

This clone was recorded only once. The chain carries TRBV2 and TRBJ2-3; D is ambiguous. Trimming removed 2 bases from V and 4 bases from J, with 10 bases in between. The CDR3 sequence is 14 residues long. Per the germline V gene, CDR1 is SNHLY and CDR2 is FYNNEI. The CDR3 loop reads CASSERAGPDTQYF. The CDR3 bases are TGTGCCAGCAGTGAACGGGCAGGTCCAGATACGCAGTATTTT.

This chain uses TRBV7-9 with TRBJ1-3, with D uncertain. Germline CDR1 is SEHNR and CDR2 is FQNEAQ (reference sequence). The CDR3 spans 18 residues. With 1 base removed from V and 4 bases from J, the gap between germline ends came to 20 bases. CDR3 in DNA: TGTGCCAGCAGCTTAGTATCCCGGACCGAACGGTGGGGAAACACCATATATTTT. This sequence encodes CASSLVSRTERWGNTIYF.

The chain combines TRBV7-9 with TRBJ1-1; TRBD1 matches 7 bases. The CDR3 is made up of 14 amino acids. Trimming removed 5 bases from V and 5 bases from J; junction bases left unmatched: 8. Germline-derived CDR1 and CDR2 are SEHNR and FQNEAQ (reference sequence). The CDR3 coding sequence is TGTGCCAGCAGCACTCCAGGGGGTAGAACTGAAGCTTTCTTT. This translates into CASSTPGGRTEAFF.

The V call is TRBV11-3, the J call TRBJ1-1; D is unclear. V lost 3 bases and J lost 5, with 10 bases in between. CDR1 SGHNT and CDR2 YENEEA come from the germline V gene. The length of the CDR3 is 13 residues. This CDR3 reads CASSFRDRTEAFF. In DNA form, the CDR3 reads TGTGCCAGCAGCTTCCGCGACCGAACTGAAGCTTTCTTT. Using reference TRBV11-3 and TRBJ1-1 for the parts outside the CDR3, the full variable domain is EAGVVQSPRYKIIEKKQPVAFWCNPISGHNTLYWYLQNLGQGPELLIRYENEEAVDDSQLPKDRFSAERLKGVDSTLKIQPAELGDSAVYLCASSFRDRTEAFFGQGTRLTVV.

The rearrangement links TRBV11-2 to TRBJ2-1; 8 bases are a match to TRBD2. The germline V gene has CDR1 SGHAT and CDR2 FQNNGV. Trimming at V came to 4 bases and at J to 4 bases, leaving 12 bases not matched to a gene. CDR3 length: 17 amino acids. The CDR3 region is CASSSLSAGAVYNEQFF. In nucleotides, the CDR3 is TGTGCCAGCAGCTCCCTATCAGCGGGGGCTGTGTACAATGAGCAGTTCTTC.

This chain links TRBV24-1 with TRBJ1-5; TRBD1 matches 11 bases. V was pared by 4 bases and J by 4 bases, with 5 bases of the junction left unmatched. CDR1 is KGHDR and CDR2 is SFDVKD in the germline V gene. The CDR3 runs to 16 residues. The CDR3 spells CATSDRTGGPNQPQHF. The CDR3 DNA is TGTGCCACCAGTGACCGGACAGGGGGCCCAAATCAGCCCCAGCATTTT.

The chain has TRBV19 and TRBJ1-5; D is ambiguous. The CDR3 covers 14 residues. Germline CDR1 reads LNHDA; CDR2 reads SQIVND (reference sequence). Trimming left V 4 bases short and J 0 bases short, with 7 bases between. This CDR3 reads CASSSQISNQPQHF. The DNA of the CDR3 is TGTGCCAGTAGTAGCCAAATTAGCAATCAGCCCCAGCATTTT. The variable domain in full, completed from reference TRBV19 and TRBJ1-5, reads DGGITQSPKYLFRKEGQNVTLSCEQNLNHDAMYWYRQDPGQGLRLIYYSQIVNDFQKGDIAEGYSVSREKKESFPLTVTSAQKNPTAFYLCASSSQISNQPQHFGDGTRLSIL.

The gene calls are TRBV11-2 and TRBJ1-1; no definite D call. The germline gives CDR1 SGHAT, CDR2 FQNNGV. The CDR3 is 13 residues long. Trimming removed 1 base at V and 5 bases at J, with 8 bases between. CDR3 in amino acids: CASSLGLRTEAFF. The CDR3, as DNA: TGTGCCAGCAGCTTAGGGTTGCGGACTGAAGCTTTCTTT.

V is TRBV4-1 and J is TRBJ2-1; a possible D gene is TRBD2 (5 bases). This CDR3 has 13 residues. V was clipped by 1 base and J by 10 bases, with 11 bases between them. Germline CDR1 MGHRA, CDR2 YSYEKL. The CDR3 loop reads CASSQASGGEQFF. The CDR3 nucleotides read TGCGCCAGCAGCCAAGCCTCCGGAGGAGAGCAGTTCTTC.

V usage is TRBV18 and J usage is TRBJ2-5; D uncertain. The CDR3 spans 14 residues. Trimming pared 3 bases from V and 0 bases from J, leaving 8 bases between. Looked up from germline, CDR1 is KGHSH and CDR2 is LQKENI. DNA for the CDR3: TGTGCCAGCTCACCGGACGTCAACCAAGAGACCCAGTACTTC. Its protein product is CASSPDVNQETQYF. The variable domain in full, completed from reference TRBV18 and TRBJ2-5, reads NAGVMQNPRHLVRRRGQEARLRCSPMKGHSHVYWYRQLPEEGLKFMVYLQKENIIDESGMPKERFSAEFPKEGPSILRIQQVVRGDSAAYFCASSPDVNQETQYFGPGTRLLVL.

V and J are TRBV24-1 and TRBJ2-3; either TRBD1 or TRBD2 may fit D (5 bases each). Germline V gene sequence: CDR1 KGHDR, CDR2 SFDVKD. V lost 7 bases and J 1 base, leaving 14 bases between the germline ends. This CDR3 contains 15 residues. Here the CDR3 DNA reads TGTGCCACCAGCGGGACCGACCAGGGCACAGATACGCAGTATTTT. Residues: CATSGTDQGTDTQYF.

The chain uses TRBV14 and TRBJ2-1; the D call may be TRBD1 or TRBD2 (5 bases each). Looked up from germline, CDR1 is SGHDN and CDR2 is FVKESK. V was clipped by 1 base and J by 11 bases, with 15 bases between them. CDR3 length: 14 residues. In DNA form, the CDR3 reads TGTGCCAGCAGCCAAGGGGACCTTGAGGGTCAGCAGTTCTTC. As protein: CASSQGDLEGQQFF. The complete variable domain, with remaining parts taken from reference TRBV14 and TRBJ2-1, reads EAGVTQFPSHSVIEKGQTVTLRCDPISGHDNLYWYRRVMGKEIKFLLHFVKESKQDESGMPNNRFLAERTGGTYSTLKVQPAELEDSGVYFCASSQGDLEGQQFFGPGTRLTVL.

The rearrangement joins TRBV5-1 to TRBJ1-5; D ambiguous. The V end lost 2 bases, the J end lost 5 bases, and 8 bases lay between the germline ends. The length of the CDR3 is 13 residues. Per the germline V gene, CDR1 is SGHRS and CDR2 is YFSETQ. CDR3 loop: CASSFGEDQPQHF. The CDR3 nucleotides read TGCGCCAGCAGCTTCGGGGAGGATCAGCCCCAGCATTTT.

This clone has a single count. The chain links TRBV12-3 or TRBV12-4 to TRBJ1-2, with unresolved D. Trimming shortened V by 0 bases and J by 6 bases, and 8 bases separated the two germline ends. The CDR3 loop spans 13 amino acids. The DNA for the CDR3 is TGTGCCAGCAGTTTAGCGCTGGACGATGGCTACACCTTC. Translation gives CASSLALDDGYTF.

The rearrangement links TRBV7-2 to TRBJ2-7; 7 bases agree with TRBD2. J lost 2 bases, V lost 5 bases, and 12 bases had no gene match. This CDR3 is 16 amino acids long. Germline V CDR1 and CDR2: SGHTA, FQGNSA. The CDR3 region is CASSLPSSGGTYEQYF. Here the CDR3 DNA reads TGTGCCAGCAGCCTACCCTCATCCGGGGGGACCTACGAGCAGTACTTC.

In the case of this clone: The same CDR3 also results from other DNA sequences found in this sample. The gene calls are TRBV5-1 and TRBJ2-2, with 8 bases aligning to TRBD1. Germline V gene sequence: CDR1 SGHRS, CDR2 YFSETQ. This CDR3 region has 15 residues. The J segment lost 5 bases and the V segment lost 1 base, leaving 4 bases of the junction unmatched. The CDR3 here is CASSLRTGNTGELFF. CDR3 sequence (DNA): TGCGCCAGCAGCTTGCGGACAGGGAATACCGGGGAGCTGTTTTTT.

This sequence joins TRBV7-6 and TRBJ1-3, with D tentatively TRBD1 (5 bases). Trimming cost V 1 base and J 0 bases, with 10 bases left between them. Germline V gene data show CDR1 as SGHVS and CDR2 as FNYEAQ. This CDR3 spans 16 amino acids. The CDR3 DNA sequence: TGTGCCAGCAGCTTAGGTACAGGTGACTCTGGAAACACCATATATTTT. It encodes CASSLGTGDSGNTIYF.

This sequence joins TRBV18 and TRBJ2-3, with TRBD2 matching 7 bases. The CDR3 covers 13 residues. Germline V lookup: CDR1 KGHSH, CDR2 LQKENI. Germline trimming cut 3 bases from V and 4 bases from J; bases unmatched to any gene: 1. This chain's CDR3 is CASSPGGADTQYF. CDR3 DNA sequence: TGTGCCAGCTCACCGGGGGGGGCAGATACGCAGTATTTT.